Presented here are 24 T cell receptor beta chains from one specimen sequenced in a study of vaccination effects on CD4 cells after COVID-19 (dated by TCRdb to about 2022). Library prep was done by the immunoSEQ multiplex PCR assay. This immuneACCESS table, as held by TCRdb, lists in-frame sequences with V and J called but not all clones. Of the missing ones, under half trace to an unresolved V gene in checked studies; the others have no known cause. The sample contains tens of thousands of clones, roughly 75% of them found a single time. About 2% of the sample rests with the top ten. These TCRs are of unknown antigen specificity. After less than 13 days of culture, CD4+ T cells were isolated with the EasySep CD4+ T cell isolation kit. Two doses of either the BNT162b2 or the mRNA-1273 mRNA SARS-CoV-2 vaccine were administered to participants. The sample was CD4+ T cells from PBMCs cultured without peptide, taken after COVID-19 vaccination. Receptors were obtained from a human donor who received a COVID-19 vaccine.

The rearrangement links TRBV3-1 (or the pseudogene TRBV3-2) to TRBJ2-1; D unclear. This CDR3 spans 16 amino acids. Germline V gene sequence: CDR1 LGHDT, CDR2 YNNKEL (reference sequence). Trimming cost V 0 bases and J 4 bases, with 13 bases left between them. DNA for the CDR3: TGTGCCAGCAGCCAAGAGGCCGGGTACACTTACAATGAGCAGTTCTTC. Its translation: CASSQEAGYTYNEQFF.

This clone was recorded once. The rearrangement uses TRBV24-1 and TRBJ2-4; 11 nucleotides agree with TRBD1. The V and J ends lost 4 bases and 2 bases, in that order; junction bases with no gene match: 9. CDR3 length equals 18 residues. The germline CDR1 and CDR2 sequences are KGHDR and SFDVKD. In nucleotides, the CDR3 is TGTGCCACCAGTGACTCCCGTTGGGACAGGGGGACCAAAAACATTCAGTACTTC. It is translated as CATSDSRWDRGTKNIQYF.

V and J are TRBV7-9 and TRBJ2-2; 7 positions match TRBD1. J lost 6 bases, V lost 6 bases, and 13 bases had no gene match. The CDR3 covers 16 residues. Germline values: CDR1 SEHNR, CDR2 FQNEAQ (reference sequence). DNA for the CDR3: TGTGCCAGCAGTCTTACAGGGGCCGCTGGTCCCGGGGAGCTGTTTTTT. Protein: CASSLTGAAGPGELFF.

The genes are TRBV18 and TRBJ2-7; no reliable D call. V shed 3 bases and J shed 4 bases, with 16 bases lying between them. This CDR3 comprises 15 residues. Germline loops: CDR1 KGHSH, CDR2 LQKENI. Here the CDR3 reads CASSPVASSKYEQYV. The CDR3 DNA follows: TGTGCCAGCTCACCGGTAGCCAGCTCGAAGTACGAGCAGTACGTC.

A single count supports this clone. V and J are TRBV28 and TRBJ2-1; tentatively, D is TRBD1 or TRBD2 (5 bases each). Trimming shortened V by 9 bases and J by 10 bases, and 16 bases separated the two germline ends. There are 12 residues in the CDR3. Germline V gene lookup returns CDR1 MDHEN and CDR2 SYDVKM. CDR3 amino acids: CASHQAGTEQFF. The DNA for the CDR3 is TGTGCCAGTCATCAAGCCGGGACGGAGCAGTTCTTC.

This clone was observed a few times. This chain uses TRBV4-1 with TRBJ2-5, with D perhaps matching TRBD1 (5 bases). Deletions cut 1 base from V and 4 bases from J, with 7 bases between. There are 13 residues in the CDR3. From germline, CDR1 is MGHRA and CDR2 YSYEKL. CDR3 DNA: TGCGCCAGCAGCCAAGTCGACAGAGAGACCCAGTACTTC. The encoded protein is CASSQVDRETQYF.

The chain uses TRBV5-6 and TRBJ2-7; unclear D gene. V dropped 4 bases and J dropped 6 bases, with 14 bases sitting between them. The CDR3 sequence is 13 residues long. Germline values: CDR1 SGHDT, CDR2 YYEEEE. For the CDR3, the DNA is TGTGCCAGCAGCGAGTGGGGAATAGGCGAGCAGTACGTC. It is translated as CASSEWGIGEQYV.

J is TRBJ1-5 and V is TRBV6-2 or TRBV6-3, with 11 bases fitting TRBD1. In germline, CDR1 is MNHEY, CDR2 SVGEGT. The J segment lost 3 bases and the V segment lost 5 bases, leaving 9 bases of the junction unmatched. CDR3 length: 17 amino acids. The CDR3: CASSLDRGRGDNQPQHF. CDR3 bases: TGTGCCAGCAGTCTGGACAGGGGGCGTGGGGACAATCAGCCCCAGCATTTT.

The chain combines TRBV6-4 with TRBJ2-3; TRBD1 agrees at 8 bases. This CDR3 comprises 14 residues. Trimming took 4 bases from V and 7 from J; bases not matched to a gene: 7. Looked up from germline, CDR1 is MRHNA and CDR2 is SNTAGT. CDR3 protein: CASSATDRANTQYF. The CDR3 bases are TGTGCCAGCAGTGCCACGGACAGGGCTAATACGCAGTATTTT.

V is TRBV24-1 and J is TRBJ2-5; D is possibly TRBD1 or TRBD2 (6 bases each). V lost 7 bases, J lost 4 bases, and 15 bases lay in between. The CDR3 loop spans 14 amino acids. Germline V lookup: CDR1 KGHDR, CDR2 SFDVKD. The CDR3 here is CATRETGGPETQYF. The DNA of the CDR3 is TGTGCCACCAGGGAGACCGGGGGCCCAGAGACCCAGTACTTC.

This sequence joins TRBV29-1 and TRBJ2-5; 7 positions agree with TRBD1. The germline V gene encodes CDR1 SQVTM and CDR2 ANQGSEA. The junction had 10 bases not matched to a gene; V was cut back by 5 bases and J by 7 bases. The CDR3 is 13 residues long. CDR3 in DNA: TGCAGCGTTAACTACAGGGGCGTAAGGACCCAGTACTTC. It is translated as CSVNYRGVRTQYF. The complete variable domain, with remaining parts taken from reference TRBV29-1 and TRBJ2-5, reads SAVISQKPSRDICQRGTSLTIQCQVDSQVTMMFWYRQQPGQSLTLIATANQGSEATYESGFVIDKFPISRPNLTFSTLTVSNMSPEDSSIYLCSVNYRGVRTQYFGPGTRLLVL.

The chain has TRBV6-6 and TRBJ2-1; no reliable D call. The germline gives CDR1 MNHNY, CDR2 SVGAGI (reference sequence). The V end was cut by 2 bases, the J end by 8 bases, with 10 bases between. The CDR3 has 13 residues. The CDR3 loop reads CASSYTQGYEQFF. Here the CDR3 DNA reads TGTGCCAGCAGTTACACTCAAGGATATGAGCAGTTCTTC.

The gene calls are TRBV9 and TRBJ2-1; TRBD2 agrees at 7 bases. The CDR3 runs 14 residues. J gave up 6 bases and V 2 bases, and 5 bases lay outside the gene matches. Per the germline V gene, CDR1 is SGDLS and CDR2 is YYNGEE. DNA for the CDR3: TGTGCCAGCAGCGTCCAGGGAGGGGTCAATGAGCAGTTCTTC. Translated: CASSVQGGVNEQFF.

The V call is TRBV7-2, the J call TRBJ2-3; D ambiguous. The CDR3 totals 15 residues. Germline-derived CDR1 and CDR2 are SGHTA and FQGNSA. Trimming left V 2 bases short and J 5 bases short, with 14 bases between. The CDR3 loop is CASSLRTTKGDTQYF. CDR3 coding DNA: TGTGCCAGCAGCTTACGAACTACAAAGGGAGATACGCAGTATTTT. The full variable domain, rest sourced from reference TRBV7-2 and TRBJ2-3, is GAGVSQSPSNKVTEKGKDVELRCDPISGHTALYWYRQSLGQGLEFLIYFQGNSAPDKSGLPSDRFSAERTGGSVSTLTIQRTQQEDSAVYLCASSLRTTKGDTQYFGPGTRLTVL.

The V and J genes are TRBV3-1 (or the pseudogene TRBV3-2) and TRBJ2-1; 9 bases fit TRBD1. Germline lookup yields CDR1 LGHDT and CDR2 YNNKEL (reference sequence). The CDR3 consists of 17 residues. Trimming cost V 4 bases and J 7 bases; bases outside gene matches: 14. CDR3 loop: CASSLGTGYRDRNEQFF. In DNA, the CDR3 is TGTGCCAGCAGCCTAGGGACAGGGTATAGGGATCGAAATGAGCAGTTCTTC.

This clone has a handful of counts. V usage is TRBV2 and J usage is TRBJ1-5, with D possibly matching TRBD1 (6 bases). The CDR3 sequence is 16 residues long. Germline V gene sequence: CDR1 SNHLY, CDR2 FYNNEI. Between the trimmed V and J ends, which lost 5 bases and 0 bases, there was a span of 14 bases. The CDR3 DNA follows: TGTGCCAGCAGTATCACAGGGAGCTATAGCAATCAGCCCCAGCATTTT. This sequence encodes CASSITGSYSNQPQHF.

V is TRBV2 and J is TRBJ1-3; 8 nucleotides align to TRBD1. CDR3 length: 13 residues. V trimming: 6 bases; J trimming: 4 bases; junction bases outside the gene matches: 2. Per germline, CDR1 SNHLY and CDR2 FYNNEI. The CDR3 is CASRQGDGNTIYF. The CDR3 DNA sequence: TGTGCCAGCAGACAGGGGGACGGAAACACCATATATTTT.

This clone has just a few counts. This chain's CDR3 is CASSPRQYNEQFF. The CDR3 nucleotides are TGTGCCAGCAGCCCCAGACAGTACAATGAGCAGTTCTTC. The rearrangement links TRBV9 to TRBJ2-1; D is possibly TRBD1 (5 bases). CDR3 length: 13 residues. The V gene's germline CDR1 is SGDLS and CDR2 YYNGEE. V lost 4 bases and J 4 bases, leaving 9 bases between the germline ends.

This clone was counted only a few times. The chain recombines TRBV28 with TRBJ1-5, with D unclear. Trimming pared 4 bases from V and 6 bases from J, leaving 13 bases between. CDR1 is MDHEN, CDR2 SYDVKM, per germline. The CDR3 has 14 residues. The CDR3 DNA reads as TGTGCCAGCAGTTCCTCGTTCGCCACTCAGCCCCAGCATTTT. Protein: CASSSSFATQPQHF.

This clone was recorded only once. This sequence joins TRBV5-4 and TRBJ1-6, with 7 bases identical to TRBD1. CDR1 and CDR2 (germline): SGHNT, YYREEE (reference sequence). The CDR3 sequence is 18 residues long. Unmatched junction bases numbered 9, after V lost 0 bases and J lost 3 bases. This CDR3 reads CASSLEMGRGFYNSPLHF. In DNA form, the CDR3 reads TGTGCCAGCAGCTTGGAAATGGGCAGGGGGTTCTATAATTCACCCCTCCACTTT.

The genes are TRBV28 and TRBJ1-5; D call uncertain. Germline lookup yields CDR1 MDHEN and CDR2 SYDVKM. V lost 6 bases, J lost 0 bases, and 12 bases lay in between. This CDR3 is 15 amino acids long. CDR3 coding DNA: TGTGCCAGCAGAAAAGGACGGATTAGCAATCAGCCCCAGCATTTT. Protein: CASRKGRISNQPQHF.

The V gene is TRBV4-3, the J gene TRBJ2-3, with D perhaps TRBD1 (6 bases). CDR3 length: 13 residues. Germline loops: CDR1 LGHNA, CDR2 YSLEER. V was clipped by 3 bases and J by 3 bases, with 7 bases between them. CDR3 residues: CASSHRGTDTQYF. The CDR3 nucleotides are TGCGCCAGCAGCCACAGGGGTACAGATACGCAGTATTTT.

This sequence joins TRBV5-1 and TRBJ2-6, with 9 bases matching TRBD1. V gave up 4 bases and J gave up 2 bases; unmatched junction bases: 7. Looked up from germline, CDR1 is SGHRS and CDR2 is YFSETQ. The CDR3 extends over 17 amino acids. DNA of the CDR3: TGCGCCAGCAGCCAGACCAGGACAGGGGCTGGGGCCAACGTCCTGACTTTC. Translating it yields CASSQTRTGAGANVLTF.

This clone was counted only a few times. This rearrangement joins TRBV6-2 or TRBV6-3 to TRBJ1-5; no definite D call. Germline V gene sequence: CDR1 MNHEY, CDR2 SVGEGT. There are 16 residues in the CDR3. Deletions cut 6 bases from V and 4 bases from J, with 19 bases between. CDR3 DNA sequence: TGTGCCAGCAGCCACCCGACTGGCGGAGGTAATCAGCCCCAGCATTTT. Its protein product is CASSHPTGGGNQPQHF.